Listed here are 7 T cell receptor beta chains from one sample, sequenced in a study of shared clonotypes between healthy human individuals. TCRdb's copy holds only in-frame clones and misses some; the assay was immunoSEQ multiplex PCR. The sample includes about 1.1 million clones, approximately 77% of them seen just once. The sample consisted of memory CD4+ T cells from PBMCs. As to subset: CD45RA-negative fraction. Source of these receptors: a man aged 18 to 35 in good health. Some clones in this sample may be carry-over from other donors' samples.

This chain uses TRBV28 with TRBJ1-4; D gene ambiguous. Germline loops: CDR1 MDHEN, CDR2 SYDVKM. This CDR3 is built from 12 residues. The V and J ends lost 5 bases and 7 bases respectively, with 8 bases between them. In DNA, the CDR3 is TGTGCCAGCAGTCCCCGTCTTGAAAAACTGTTTTTT. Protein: CASSPRLEKLFF.

In DNA, the CDR3 is TGTGCCAGCAGCTTAGCCCCTAGCGCGCGGGTCGAGCAGTACTTC. Its protein is CASSLAPSARVEQYF. This sequence joins TRBV7-2 and TRBJ2-7; a possible D gene is TRBD2 (6 bases). Germline lookup yields CDR1 SGHTA and CDR2 FQGNSA. The CDR3 loop spans 15 amino acids. V lost 0 bases to trimming and J lost 6 bases, with 15 bases between them.

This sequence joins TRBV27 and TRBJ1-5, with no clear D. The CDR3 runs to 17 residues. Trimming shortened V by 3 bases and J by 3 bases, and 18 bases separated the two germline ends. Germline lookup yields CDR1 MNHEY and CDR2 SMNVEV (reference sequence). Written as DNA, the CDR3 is TGTGCCAGCAGTTTCCCCCCGGCAGGTAGCCCCAATCAGCCCCAGCATTTT. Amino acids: CASSFPPAGSPNQPQHF.

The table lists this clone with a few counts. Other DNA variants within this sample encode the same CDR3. CDR3 loop: CASSFGRGNQPQHF. The CDR3 coding sequence is TGTGCCAGCAGTTTTGGGAGGGGTAATCAGCCCCAGCATTTT. The rearrangement joins TRBV28 to TRBJ1-5; possible D gene TRBD1, 5 bases. Germline V gene data show CDR1 as MDHEN and CDR2 as SYDVKM. The CDR3 covers 14 residues. The V and J ends lost 3 bases and 4 bases respectively, with 10 bases between them.

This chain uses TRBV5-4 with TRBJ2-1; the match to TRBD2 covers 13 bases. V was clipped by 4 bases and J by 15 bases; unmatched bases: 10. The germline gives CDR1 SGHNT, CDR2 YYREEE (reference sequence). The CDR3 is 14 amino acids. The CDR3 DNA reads TGTGCCAGCAGCCCTTCGGGACTAGCGGGATCTCCGTTCTTC. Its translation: CASSPSGLAGSPFF.

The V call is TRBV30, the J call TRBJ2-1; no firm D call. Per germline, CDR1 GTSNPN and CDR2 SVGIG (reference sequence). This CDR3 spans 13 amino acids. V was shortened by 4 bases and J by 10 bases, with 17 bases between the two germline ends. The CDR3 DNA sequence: TGTGCCTGGACTATCACCTTGATGGGAGAGCAGTTCTTC. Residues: CAWTITLMGEQFF. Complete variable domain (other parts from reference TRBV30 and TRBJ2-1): SQTIHQWPATLVQPVGSPLSLECTVEGTSNPNLYWYRQAAGRGLQLLFYSVGIGQISSEVPQNLSASRPQDRQFILSSKKLLLSDSGFYLCAWTITLMGEQFFGPGTRLTVL.

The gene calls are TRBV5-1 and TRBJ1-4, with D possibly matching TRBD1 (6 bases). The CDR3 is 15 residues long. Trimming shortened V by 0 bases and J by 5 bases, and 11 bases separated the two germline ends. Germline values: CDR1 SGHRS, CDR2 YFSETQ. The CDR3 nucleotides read TGCGCCAGCAGCTTGGGAGGGGGGAGAAATGAAAAACTGTTTTTT. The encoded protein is CASSLGGGRNEKLFF. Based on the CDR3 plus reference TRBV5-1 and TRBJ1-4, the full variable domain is KAGVTQTPRYLIKTRGQQVTLSCSPISGHRSVSWYQQTPGQGLQFLFEYFSETQRNKGNFPGRFSGRQFSNSRSEMNVSTLELGDSALYLCASSLGGGRNEKLFFGSGTQLSVL.